This T cell receptor (beta chain) was sequenced during a study of blood T cell repertoires in COVID-19. Study context: Samples of COVID-19 (acute and convalescent) were obtained from the United States, Italy and Spain. T cells, B-cell-depleted T cells, or PBMCs provided the cDNA or gDNA that served as material.

As originally analysed: Nucleated cell counts were estimated from reference gene primer amplification. Sequencing was performed with immunoSEQ multiplex PCR; in TCRdb, only in-frame clones are kept and a portion is missing. The D gene and trimming were derived from the DNA, and the V and J assignments and clone size from that table. The sample shows approximately 70,000 clones, 91% of them seen only once. Sequencing was done on a sample of peripheral blood. This TCR was recovered from a woman aged 60 to 75 with active COVID-19.

CDR3 DNA: TGTGCCAGCAGGACGGACAGAGGCTACTCACCCCTCCACTTT. Translating gives CASRTDRGYSPLHF. The rearrangement links TRBV6-5 to TRBJ1-6; D is perhaps TRBD1 (6 bases). V dropped 6 bases and J dropped 10 bases, with 16 bases sitting between them. The CDR3 spans 14 residues. Germline V gene sequence: CDR1 MNHEY, CDR2 SVGAGI.